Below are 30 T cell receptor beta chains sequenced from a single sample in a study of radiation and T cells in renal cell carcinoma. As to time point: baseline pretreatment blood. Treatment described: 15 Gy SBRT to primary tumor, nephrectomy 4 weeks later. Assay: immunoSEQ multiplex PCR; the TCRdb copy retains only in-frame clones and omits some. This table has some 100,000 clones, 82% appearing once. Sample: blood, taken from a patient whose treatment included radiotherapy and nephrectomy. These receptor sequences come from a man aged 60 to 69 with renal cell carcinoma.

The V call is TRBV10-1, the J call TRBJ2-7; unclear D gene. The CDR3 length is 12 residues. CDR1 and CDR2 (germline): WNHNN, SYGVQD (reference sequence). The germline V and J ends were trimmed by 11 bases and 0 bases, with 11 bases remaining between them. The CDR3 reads CAAGSSSYEQYF. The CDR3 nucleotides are TGCGCCGCCGGGTCGAGCTCCTACGAGCAGTACTTC.

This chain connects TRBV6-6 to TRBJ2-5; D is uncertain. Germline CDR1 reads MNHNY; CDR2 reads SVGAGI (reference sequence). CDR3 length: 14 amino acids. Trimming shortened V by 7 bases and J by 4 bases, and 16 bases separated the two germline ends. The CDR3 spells CASTPLWAPETQYF. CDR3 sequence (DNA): TGTGCCAGCACCCCGCTTTGGGCGCCAGAGACCCAGTACTTC.

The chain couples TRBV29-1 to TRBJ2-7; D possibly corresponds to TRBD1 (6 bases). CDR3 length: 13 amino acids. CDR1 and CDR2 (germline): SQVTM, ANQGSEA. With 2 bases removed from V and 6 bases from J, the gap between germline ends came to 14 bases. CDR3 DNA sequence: TGCAGCGTTGAACCCCAGGACAGTCCCGAGCAGTACTTC. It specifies CSVEPQDSPEQYF.

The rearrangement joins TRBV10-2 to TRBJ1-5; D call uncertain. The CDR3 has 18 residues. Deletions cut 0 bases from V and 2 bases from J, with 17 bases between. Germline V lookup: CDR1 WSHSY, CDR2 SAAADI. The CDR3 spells CASSESAFGFGGNQPQHF. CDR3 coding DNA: TGCGCCAGCAGTGAGTCGGCTTTCGGGTTTGGAGGCAATCAGCCCCAGCATTTT.

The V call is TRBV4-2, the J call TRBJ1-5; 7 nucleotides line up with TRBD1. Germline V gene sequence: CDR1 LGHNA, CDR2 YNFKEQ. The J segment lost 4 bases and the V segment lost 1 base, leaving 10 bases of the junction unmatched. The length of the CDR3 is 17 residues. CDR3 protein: CASSQVGGAGGNQPQHF. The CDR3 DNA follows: TGTGCCAGCAGCCAAGTCGGGGGGGCAGGGGGAAATCAGCCCCAGCATTTT.

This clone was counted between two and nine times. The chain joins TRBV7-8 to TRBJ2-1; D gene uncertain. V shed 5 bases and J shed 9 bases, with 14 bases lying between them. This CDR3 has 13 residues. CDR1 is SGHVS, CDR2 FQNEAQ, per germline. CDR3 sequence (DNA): TGTGCCAGCAGCCACTCATCGAAGGGTGAGCAGTTCTTC. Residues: CASSHSSKGEQFF.

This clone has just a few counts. CDR3 nucleotides: TGTGCCAGCAGCCCCGATCGCGGCGGGCGAGCTTTCTTT. Amino acid sequence: CASSPDRGGRAFF. V and J are TRBV7-8 and TRBJ1-1; no clear D. The CDR3 covers 13 residues. The ends were cut back, 5 bases at V and 10 bases at J, with 17 bases in the middle. The germline gives CDR1 SGHVS, CDR2 FQNEAQ.

The CDR3 here is CASSVEWSTEAFF. In DNA form, the CDR3 reads TGTGCCAGCTCTGTAGAATGGAGCACTGAAGCTTTCTTT. V gene TRBV18 combines with J gene TRBJ1-1; D gene unclear. Germline-derived CDR1 and CDR2 are KGHSH and LQKENI. Trimming took 6 bases from V and 4 from J, leaving 12 bases between them. This CDR3 comprises 13 residues. Full variable domain (outside the CDR3, taken from reference TRBV18 and TRBJ1-1): NAGVMQNPRHLVRRRGQEARLRCSPMKGHSHVYWYRQLPEEGLKFMVYLQKENIIDESGMPKERFSAEFPKEGPSILRIQQVVRGDSAAYFCASSVEWSTEAFFGQGTRLTVV.

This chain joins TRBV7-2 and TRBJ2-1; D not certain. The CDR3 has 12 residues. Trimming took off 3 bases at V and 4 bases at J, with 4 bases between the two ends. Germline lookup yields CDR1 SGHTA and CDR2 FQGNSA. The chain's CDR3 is CASSFLYNEQFF. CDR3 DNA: TGTGCCAGCAGCTTCCTTTACAATGAGCAGTTCTTC.

The CDR3 coding sequence is TGCAGCGTTGAGGGGGGGGACAGGGGCGTCGATACGCAGTATTTT. Its protein is CSVEGGDRGVDTQYF. The chain uses TRBV29-1 and TRBJ2-3; 10 bases fit TRBD1. The CDR3 totals 15 residues. V shed 3 bases, J shed 6 bases, and the junction held 9 bases outside the gene matches. Per germline, CDR1 SQVTM and CDR2 ANQGSEA.

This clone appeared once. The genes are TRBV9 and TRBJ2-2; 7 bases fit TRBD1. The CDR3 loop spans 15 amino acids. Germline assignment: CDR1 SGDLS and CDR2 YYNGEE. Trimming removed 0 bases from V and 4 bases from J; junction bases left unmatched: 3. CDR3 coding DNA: TGTGCCAGCAGCGTAGCTCAGGGGGTCACCGGGGAGCTGTTTTTT. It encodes CASSVAQGVTGELFF. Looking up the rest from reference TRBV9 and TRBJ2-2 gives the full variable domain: DSGVTQTPKHLITATGQRVTLRCSPRSGDLSVYWYQQSLDQGLQFLIQYYNGEERAKGNILERFSAQQFPDLHSELNLSSLELGDSALYFCASSVAQGVTGELFFGEGSRLTVL.

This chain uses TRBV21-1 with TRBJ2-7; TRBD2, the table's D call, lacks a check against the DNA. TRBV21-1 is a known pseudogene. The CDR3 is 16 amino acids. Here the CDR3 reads CASSKGGLALMYEQYF. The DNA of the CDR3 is TGTGCCAGCAGCAAAGGGGGACTAGCCCTTATGTACGAGCAGTACTTC.

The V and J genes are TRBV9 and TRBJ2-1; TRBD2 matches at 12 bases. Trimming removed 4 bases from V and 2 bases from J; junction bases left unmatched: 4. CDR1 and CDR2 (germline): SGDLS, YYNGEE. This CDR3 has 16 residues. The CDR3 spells CASSSLAGGAYNEQFF. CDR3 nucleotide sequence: TGTGCCAGCAGCTCCCTAGCGGGAGGGGCCTACAATGAGCAGTTCTTC.

The CDR3 loop reads CASRLVPEDTQYF. The CDR3 bases are TGTGCCAGCAGATTAGTGCCCGAAGATACGCAGTATTTT. The chain combines TRBV6-1 with TRBJ2-3; D is unclear. The V end was cut by 6 bases, the J end by 5 bases, with 12 bases between. The CDR3 totals 13 residues. Germline CDR1 reads MNHNS; CDR2 reads SASEGT.

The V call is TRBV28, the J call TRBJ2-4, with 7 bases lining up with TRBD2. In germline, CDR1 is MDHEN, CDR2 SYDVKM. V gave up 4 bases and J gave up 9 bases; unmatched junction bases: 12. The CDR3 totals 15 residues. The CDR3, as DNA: TGTGCCAGCAGTTCCGGGACTAACCCCACGAGCATTCAGTACTTC. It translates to CASSSGTNPTSIQYF.

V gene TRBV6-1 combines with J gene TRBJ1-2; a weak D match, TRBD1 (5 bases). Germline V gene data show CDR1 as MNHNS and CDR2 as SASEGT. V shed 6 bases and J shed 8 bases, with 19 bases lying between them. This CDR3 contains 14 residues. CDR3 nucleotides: TGTGCCAGCAGCCGGGACTCCGTTGGGAGAGGCTACACCTTC. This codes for CASSRDSVGRGYTF.

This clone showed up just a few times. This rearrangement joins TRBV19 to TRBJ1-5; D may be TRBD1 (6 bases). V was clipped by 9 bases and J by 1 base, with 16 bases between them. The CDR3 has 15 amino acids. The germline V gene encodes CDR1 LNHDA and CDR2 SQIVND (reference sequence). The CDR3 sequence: CASRGGAGSNQPQHF. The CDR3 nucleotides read TGTGCCAGCAGAGGGGGGGCAGGGAGCAATCAGCCCCAGCATTTT.

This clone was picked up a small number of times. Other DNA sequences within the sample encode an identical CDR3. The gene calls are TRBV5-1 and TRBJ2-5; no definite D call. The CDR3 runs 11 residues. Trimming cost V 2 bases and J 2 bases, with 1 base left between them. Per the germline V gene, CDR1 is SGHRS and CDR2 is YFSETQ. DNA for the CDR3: TGCGCCAGCAGCTTTCAAGAGACCCAGTACTTC. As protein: CASSFQETQYF.

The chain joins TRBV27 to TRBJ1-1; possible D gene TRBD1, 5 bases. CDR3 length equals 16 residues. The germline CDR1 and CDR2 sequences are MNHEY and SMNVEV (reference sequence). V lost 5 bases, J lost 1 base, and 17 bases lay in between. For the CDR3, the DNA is TGTGCCAGCAGTCAGTTTTTCGGAGGGACGAACACTGAAGCTTTCTTT. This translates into CASSQFFGGTNTEAFF.

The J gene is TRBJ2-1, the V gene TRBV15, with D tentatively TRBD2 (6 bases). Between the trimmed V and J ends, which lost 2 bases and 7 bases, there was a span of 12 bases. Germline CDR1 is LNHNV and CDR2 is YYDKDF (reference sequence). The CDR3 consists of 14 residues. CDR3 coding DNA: TGTGCCACCAGCAGACCCGGGAGTGGGAATGAGCAGTTCTTC. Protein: CATSRPGSGNEQFF.

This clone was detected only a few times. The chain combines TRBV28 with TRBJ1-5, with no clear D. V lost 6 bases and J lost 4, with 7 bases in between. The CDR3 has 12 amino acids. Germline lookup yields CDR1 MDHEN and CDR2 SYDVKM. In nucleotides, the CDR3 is TGTGCCAGCAGCCTCCAGAATCAGCCCCAGCATTTT. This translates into CASSLQNQPQHF.

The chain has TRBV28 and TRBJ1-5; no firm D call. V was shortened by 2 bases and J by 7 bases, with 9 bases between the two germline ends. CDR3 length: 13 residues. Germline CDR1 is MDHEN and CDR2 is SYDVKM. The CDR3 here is CASSLGPRQPQHF. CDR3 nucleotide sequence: TGTGCCAGCAGTTTAGGCCCGAGGCAGCCCCAGCATTTT.

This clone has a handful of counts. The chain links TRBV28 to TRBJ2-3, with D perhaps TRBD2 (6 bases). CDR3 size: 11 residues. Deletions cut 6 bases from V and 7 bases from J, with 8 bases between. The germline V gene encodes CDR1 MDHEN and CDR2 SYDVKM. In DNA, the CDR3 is TGTGCCAGCAGGGGCGGGAATACGCAGTATTTT. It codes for CASRGGNTQYF.

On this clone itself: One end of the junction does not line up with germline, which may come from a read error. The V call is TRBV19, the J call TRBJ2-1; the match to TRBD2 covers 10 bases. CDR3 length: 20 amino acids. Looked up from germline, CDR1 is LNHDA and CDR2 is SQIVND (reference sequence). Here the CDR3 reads CASDPSSGRALFIANNPSVF. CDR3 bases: TGTGCCAGCGACCCCTCCAGCGGGAGGGCCCTATTTATTGCGAATAACCCCTCCGTCTTC.

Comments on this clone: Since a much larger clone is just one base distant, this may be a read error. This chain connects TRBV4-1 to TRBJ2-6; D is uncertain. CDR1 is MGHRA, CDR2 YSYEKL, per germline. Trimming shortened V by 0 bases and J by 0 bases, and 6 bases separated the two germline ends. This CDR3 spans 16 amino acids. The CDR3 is CASSQDHSSGANVLTF. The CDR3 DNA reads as TGCGCCAGCAGCCAAGATCACAGCTCTGGGGCCAACGTCCTGACTTTC.

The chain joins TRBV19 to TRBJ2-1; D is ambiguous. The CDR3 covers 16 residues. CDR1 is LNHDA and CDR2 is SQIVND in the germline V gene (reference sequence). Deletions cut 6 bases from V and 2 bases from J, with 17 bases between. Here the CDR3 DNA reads TGTGCCAGTAGCGAGCCCTCAGGCTTCCCCTACAATGAGCAGTTCTTC. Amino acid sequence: CASSEPSGFPYNEQFF.

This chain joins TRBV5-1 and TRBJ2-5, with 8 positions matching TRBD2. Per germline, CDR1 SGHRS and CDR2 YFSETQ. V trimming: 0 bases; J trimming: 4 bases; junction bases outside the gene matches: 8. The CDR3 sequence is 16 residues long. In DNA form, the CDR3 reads TGCGCCAGCAGCTTGGCGGGAGGGGCCGAGGGAGAGACCCAGTACTTC. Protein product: CASSLAGGAEGETQYF.

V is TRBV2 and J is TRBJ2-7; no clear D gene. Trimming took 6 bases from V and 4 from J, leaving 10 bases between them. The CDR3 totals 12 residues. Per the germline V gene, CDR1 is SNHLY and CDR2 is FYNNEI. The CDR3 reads CASSPTSYEQYF. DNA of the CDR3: TGTGCCAGCAGCCCGACGAGTTACGAGCAGTACTTC.

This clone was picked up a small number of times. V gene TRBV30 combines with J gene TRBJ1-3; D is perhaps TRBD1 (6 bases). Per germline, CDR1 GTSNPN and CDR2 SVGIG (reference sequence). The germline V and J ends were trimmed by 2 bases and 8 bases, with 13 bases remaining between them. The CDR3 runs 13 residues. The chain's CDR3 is CAWSYRPGDTIYF. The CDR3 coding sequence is TGTGCCTGGAGTTACCGACCAGGGGACACCATATATTTT.

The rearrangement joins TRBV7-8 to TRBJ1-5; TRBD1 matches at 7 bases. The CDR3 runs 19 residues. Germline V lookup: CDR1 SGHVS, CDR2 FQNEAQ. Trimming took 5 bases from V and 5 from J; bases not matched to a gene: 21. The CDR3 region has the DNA TGTGCCAGCAGCCGAGGGACAGTAGACATTCGGGCCATATATCAGCCCCAGCATTTT. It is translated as CASSRGTVDIRAIYQPQHF. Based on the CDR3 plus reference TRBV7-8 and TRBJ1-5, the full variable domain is GAGVSQSPRYKVAKRGQDVALRCDPISGHVSLFWYQQALGQGPEFLTYFQNEAQLDKSGLPSDRFFAERPEGSVSTLKIQRTQQEDSAVYLCASSRGTVDIRAIYQPQHFGDGTRLSIL.